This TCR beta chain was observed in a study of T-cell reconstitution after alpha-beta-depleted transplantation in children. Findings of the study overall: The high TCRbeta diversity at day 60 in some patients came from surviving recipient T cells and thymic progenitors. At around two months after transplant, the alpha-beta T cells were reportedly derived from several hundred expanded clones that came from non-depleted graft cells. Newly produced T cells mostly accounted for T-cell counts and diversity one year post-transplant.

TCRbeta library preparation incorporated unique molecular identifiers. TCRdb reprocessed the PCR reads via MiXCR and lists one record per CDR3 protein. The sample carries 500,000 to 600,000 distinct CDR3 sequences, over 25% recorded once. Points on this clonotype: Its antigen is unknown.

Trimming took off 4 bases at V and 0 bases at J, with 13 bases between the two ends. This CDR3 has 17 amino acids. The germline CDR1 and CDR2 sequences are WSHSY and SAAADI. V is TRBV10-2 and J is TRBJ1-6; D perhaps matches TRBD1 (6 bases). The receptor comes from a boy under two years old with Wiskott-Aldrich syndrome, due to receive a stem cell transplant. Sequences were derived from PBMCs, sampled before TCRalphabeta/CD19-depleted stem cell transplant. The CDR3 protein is CASSVTRGASYNSPLHF. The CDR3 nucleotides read TGCGCCAGCAGTGTAACCCGGGGGGCCTCCTATAATTCACCCCTCCACTTT.